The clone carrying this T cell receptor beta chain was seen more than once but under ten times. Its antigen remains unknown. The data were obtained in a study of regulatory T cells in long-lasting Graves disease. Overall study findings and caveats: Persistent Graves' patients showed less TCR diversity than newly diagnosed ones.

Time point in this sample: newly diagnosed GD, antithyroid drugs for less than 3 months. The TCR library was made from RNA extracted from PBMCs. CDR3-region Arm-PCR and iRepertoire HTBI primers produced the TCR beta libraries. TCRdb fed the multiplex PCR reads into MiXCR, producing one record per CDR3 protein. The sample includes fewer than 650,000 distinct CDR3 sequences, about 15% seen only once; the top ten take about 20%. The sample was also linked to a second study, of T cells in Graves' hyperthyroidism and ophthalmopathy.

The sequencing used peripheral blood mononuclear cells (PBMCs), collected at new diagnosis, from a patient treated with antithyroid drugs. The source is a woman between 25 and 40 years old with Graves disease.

For the CDR3, the DNA is TGTGCCAGCAGTTTAATCGGCCTTACCTCCTACAATGAGCAGTTCTTC. Its protein is CASSLIGLTSYNEQFF. The chain uses TRBV28 and TRBJ2-1; no clear D gene. The CDR3 consists of 16 residues. Looked up from germline, CDR1 is MDHEN and CDR2 is SYDVKM. V shed 2 bases and J shed 0 bases, with 11 bases lying between them.